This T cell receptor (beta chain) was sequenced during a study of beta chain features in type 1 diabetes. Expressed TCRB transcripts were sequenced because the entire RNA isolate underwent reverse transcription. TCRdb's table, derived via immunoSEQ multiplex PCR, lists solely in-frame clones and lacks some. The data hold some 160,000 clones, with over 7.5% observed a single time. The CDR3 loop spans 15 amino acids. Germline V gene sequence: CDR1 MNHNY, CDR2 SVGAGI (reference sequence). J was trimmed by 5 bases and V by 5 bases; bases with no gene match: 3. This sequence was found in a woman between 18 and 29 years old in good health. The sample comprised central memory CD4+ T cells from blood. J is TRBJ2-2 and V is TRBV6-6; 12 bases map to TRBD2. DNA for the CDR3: TGTGCCAGCAGTCAGACTAGCGGGAGTACCGGGGAGCTGTTTTTT. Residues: CASSQTSGSTGELFF.